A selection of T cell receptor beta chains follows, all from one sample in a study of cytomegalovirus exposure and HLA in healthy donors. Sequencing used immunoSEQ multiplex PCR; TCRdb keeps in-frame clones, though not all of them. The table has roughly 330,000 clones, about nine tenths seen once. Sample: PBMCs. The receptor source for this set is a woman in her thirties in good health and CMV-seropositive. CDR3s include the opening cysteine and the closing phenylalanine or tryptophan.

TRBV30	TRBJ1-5	CAWSVGQGNQPQHF
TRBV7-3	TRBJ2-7	CASSLGPGQAGFSYEQYF
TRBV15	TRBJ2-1	CATSPRGVDIAYNEQFF
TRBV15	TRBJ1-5	CATSRDSFARDNQPQHF
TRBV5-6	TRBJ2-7	CASSPTGTSGSYEQYF
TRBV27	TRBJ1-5	CASSFNGGLNQPQHF
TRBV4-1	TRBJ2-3	CASSPPGLAGPAVTDTQYF
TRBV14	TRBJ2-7	CASSRGGLSYEQYF
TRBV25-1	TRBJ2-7	CASSEGGYAYEQYF
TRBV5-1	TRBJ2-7	CASSLADGRGQYF
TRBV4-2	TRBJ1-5	CASSQDRGQPQHF
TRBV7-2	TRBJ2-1	CASSLPPYNEQFF
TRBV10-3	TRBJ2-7	CAISDFGQGEFPAQYF
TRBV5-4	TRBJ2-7	CASSLEGLAGNYEQYF
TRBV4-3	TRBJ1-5	CASSQSRNQPQHF
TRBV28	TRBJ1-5	CASSLRTGAVPNQPQHF
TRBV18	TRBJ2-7	CASSSGPGGYEQYF
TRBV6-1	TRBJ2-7	CASSVYRAYEQYF
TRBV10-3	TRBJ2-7	CAIDDSGSNEQYF
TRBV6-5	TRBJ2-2	CASTPNPRPGELFF
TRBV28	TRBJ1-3	CASRSSQGSSGNTIYF
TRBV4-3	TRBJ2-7	CASSQYGGPYEQYF
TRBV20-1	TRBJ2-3	CSATRTDTQYF
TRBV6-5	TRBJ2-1	CASSLKMGRNEQFF
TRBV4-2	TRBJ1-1	CASSQAGNTEAFF
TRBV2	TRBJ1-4	CASSEPTGDRKKLFF
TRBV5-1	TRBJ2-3	CASSLASGGDTDTQYF
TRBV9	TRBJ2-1	CASSVTGTSSYNEQFF
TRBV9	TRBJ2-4	CASSAGQGAKNIQYF
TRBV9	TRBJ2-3	CASSVDGGRYTDTQYF
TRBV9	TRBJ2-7	CASSVGQVTYEQYF
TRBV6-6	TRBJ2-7	CASRMGTSSGVVQYF
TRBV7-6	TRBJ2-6	CASSSGTGAGANVLTF